This T cell receptor beta chain was recovered during a study of blood T cell repertoires in COVID-19 (dated by TCRdb to 2020 to 2021). With respect to the entire study: Collaborator samples came from the United States, Italy and Spain and covered acute and convalescent phases of COVID-19. A freely available public database, intended as a resource for researchers studying the immune response to SARS-CoV-2, is where the repertoires were released. HLA class I and class II types, where available, came from metadata supplied by the sample provider rather than from assay-based typing. The dataset comprised deeply sampled blood TCRbeta repertoires from subjects exposed to, actively infected with, or recovered from COVID-19. A de-identified subject ID, COVID-19 status, age in years and sex were almost always included in the sample metadata. The samples were drawn from two sources: the first 160 participants of the ongoing ImmuneRACE study, and 950 to 1,500 subjects contributed by 6 global collaborators. The prospective study material was composed of cDNA or gDNA derived from T cells, B-cell-depleted T cells, or PBMCs. Results the study describes overall, beyond this receptor: The quantity of clinical and demographic metadata differed by source and by participant and was supplied without curation.

A remark on this clone: Its antigen is not yet known. Qualities for individual bases were not recorded, and no much larger clone is one base off.

TCRbeta CDR3 regions were amplified from genomic DNA by means of the immunoSEQ Assay, a bias-controlled multiplex PCR. The paper's processing steps were these. Nucleated cell counts per sample were estimated from amplification of reference gene primers within the assay. To quantify the absolute abundance of each unique TCRbeta CDR3 rearrangement, sequence reads were collapsed and filtered. Productive Simpson clonality was computed per sample as the square root of Simpson's diversity index over productive rearrangements. TCRdb took over this immuneACCESS table, retaining in-frame rearrangements with V and J assigned. Such tables are incomplete; in checked studies, under half of the missing clones stem from an unresolved V gene, and the remainder is unexplained. D and trimming were read from the DNA, whereas the V and J calls and clone size are those reported in that table. This sample has roughly 380,000 clones in its table, and 89% of those were observed once. The leading ten clones occupy roughly 1.4% of the sample.

One collaborating source in Seattle enrolled patients while the patients were actively infected and followed the patients over time throughout the course of disease. Each collaborating institution followed its own protocols to collect whole blood in K2EDTA tubes. For TCRbeta analysis, collaborators shipped samples as frozen whole blood, isolated PBMCs, or DNA extracted from either of those sample types. The sample consisted of peripheral blood. This TCR was sampled from a middle-aged woman with COVID-19, enrolled during active disease.

The DNA sequence is as follows: TGTGCCAGCTCACCGACTTCTAACTCTGGAAACACCATATATTTT. Its protein is CASSPTSNSGNTIYF. The chain couples TRBV18 to TRBJ1-3; the D gene is unclear. Based on the germline V gene, the CDR1 and CDR2 sequences are KGHSH and LQKENI. A distance of 9 bases separates the germline ends of V and J, which lose 3 bases and 0 bases respectively. Inclusive of the bounding cysteine and phenylalanine, the CDR3 is 15 residues long. The kept DNA is CDR3 alone, 45 bases in frame from the first base.